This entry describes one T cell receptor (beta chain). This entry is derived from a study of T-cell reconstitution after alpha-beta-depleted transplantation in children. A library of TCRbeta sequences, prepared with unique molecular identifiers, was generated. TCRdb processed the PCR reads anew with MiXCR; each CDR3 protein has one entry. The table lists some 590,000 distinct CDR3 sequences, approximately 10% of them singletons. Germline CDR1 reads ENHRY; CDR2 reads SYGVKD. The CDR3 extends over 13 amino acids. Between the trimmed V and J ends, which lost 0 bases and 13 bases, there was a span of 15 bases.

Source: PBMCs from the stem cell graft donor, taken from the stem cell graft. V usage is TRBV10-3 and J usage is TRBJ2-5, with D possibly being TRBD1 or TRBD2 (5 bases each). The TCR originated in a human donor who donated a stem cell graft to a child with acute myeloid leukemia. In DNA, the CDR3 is TGTGCCATCAGTGAGTCGTCGGGGCCAGGGCCGTACTTC. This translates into CAISESSGPGPYF.